This TCR beta chain originates from a study of OX40 agonist ivuxolimab in advanced cancers. Study-level background: Participants averaged about 66 years of age (range about 23 to 80) and were around 80% male. Earlier anti-PD-1, anti-PD-L1 or anti-CTLA-4 therapy was permitted; under 50% had received some. Regarding the study as a whole: At doses 0.1 to 3.0 mg/kg, CD4+ and CD8+ clones expanded.

The CDR3 has 15 amino acids. The V gene's germline CDR1 is LNHDA and CDR2 SQIVND (reference sequence). The V end was cut by 7 bases, the J end by 0 bases, with 13 bases between. Here immunoSEQ multiplex PCR was the method, and the copy in TCRdb shows in-frame clones only, minus some. The data show about 83,000 clones, with 70% to 85% seen just once and approximately 7.4% held by the top ten. Regarding this clone: Its specificity is not known.

This receptor was identified in an adult with an advanced solid tumor such as melanoma, head and neck, liver or kidney cancer. The input for sequencing was CD4+ or CD8+ T cells sorted from blood, taken in a trial of the OX40 agonist ivuxolimab. This chain uses TRBV19 with TRBJ1-5; possibly TRBD1 for D (6 bases). The CDR3 DNA is TGTGCCAGTACCCGCAGACAGGATAGCAATCAGCCCCAGCATTTT. Protein sequence: CASTRRQDSNQPQHF.